The 27 T cell receptor beta chains below were found in one sample sequenced in a study of T cell responses to AZD1222 COVID-19 vaccine. Profiling relied on immunoSEQ multiplex PCR, and the TCRdb table lists in-frame clones only, not all of them. The top ten hold almost 4.5% of the sample, which has 100,000 to 150,000 clones, 75% to 90% seen once. This material consisted of peripheral blood, taken 28 days after the second AZD1222 dose. The receptors come from an adult who received the AZD1222 COVID-19 vaccine.

J is TRBJ1-4 and V is TRBV6-1; no clear D. Between the trimmed V and J ends, which lost 0 bases and 1 base, there was a span of 6 bases. CDR3 length: 15 amino acids. Germline V gives CDR1 MNHNS, CDR2 SASEGT. For the CDR3, the DNA is TGTGCCAGCAGTGAAGCCCTGGGAACTAATGAAAAACTGTTTTTT. It yields the protein CASSEALGTNEKLFF.

The rearrangement uses TRBV6-5 and TRBJ1-4; 7 bases map to TRBD1. Germline lookup yields CDR1 MNHEY and CDR2 SVGAGI. The CDR3 has 15 residues. Trimming took 2 bases from V and 4 from J; bases not matched to a gene: 4. In nucleotides, the CDR3 is TGTGCCAGCAGTTACGGGGACAGTCGTAATGAAAAACTGTTTTTT. Translated, it gives CASSYGDSRNEKLFF.

J is TRBJ2-3 and V is TRBV2, with 11 bases lining up with TRBD1. Trimming took 6 bases from V and 5 from J; bases not matched to a gene: 1. The CDR3 totals 13 residues. The V gene's germline CDR1 is SNHLY and CDR2 FYNNEI. The CDR3 reads CASRDRGQDTQYF. CDR3 nucleotide sequence: TGTGCCAGCAGGGACAGGGGGCAAGATACGCAGTATTTT.

This clone turned up a few times. CDR3 sequence reads: CASSSAFSISGDTDTQYF. For the CDR3, the DNA is TGTGCCAGCAGCTCCGCTTTTTCGATTAGCGGAGACACAGATACGCAGTATTTT. J is TRBJ2-3 and V is TRBV11-3, with a possible D match to TRBD2 (6 bases). Germline lookup yields CDR1 SGHNT and CDR2 YENEEA. This CDR3 comprises 18 residues. Trimming left V 4 bases short and J 2 bases short, with 22 bases between.

This clone came up a few times. This chain uses TRBV7-3 with TRBJ1-1; unclear D gene. The CDR3 consists of 13 residues. Germline CDR1 is SGHTA and CDR2 is FQGTGA. Trimming took 2 bases from V and 1 from J, leaving 5 bases between them. The CDR3 nucleotides are TGTGCCAGCAGCTTAGAGGGGAACACTGAAGCTTTCTTT. This encodes CASSLEGNTEAFF.

The chain couples TRBV27 to TRBJ2-2; 8 nucleotides line up with TRBD2. With 7 bases clipped from V and 3 bases from J, the junction kept 7 bases outside the gene matches. The CDR3 covers 15 residues. The V gene's germline CDR1 is MNHEY and CDR2 SMNVEV (reference sequence). The CDR3 nucleotides read TGTGCCAGCACCTCCGGGGGGGCGGACACCGGGGAGCTGTTTTTT. It codes for CASTSGGADTGELFF.

The gene calls are TRBV29-1 and TRBJ1-1; D unresolved. CDR3 size: 13 residues. Germline CDR1 SQVTM, CDR2 ANQGSEA. The V and J ends lost 4 bases and 1 base respectively, with 10 bases between them. CDR3 coding DNA: TGCAGCGTTGCGCTGCAGACGAACACTGAAGCTTTCTTT. Its protein is CSVALQTNTEAFF.

The chain links TRBV5-1 to TRBJ1-4; D not resolved. Germline V gene lookup returns CDR1 SGHRS and CDR2 YFSETQ. The CDR3 runs to 17 residues. Trimming shortened V by 5 bases and J by 1 base, and 18 bases separated the two germline ends. This chain's CDR3 is CASRSGRLIETNEKLFF. Written as DNA, the CDR3 is TGCGCCAGCAGGTCGGGGAGGCTAATCGAAACTAATGAAAAACTGTTTTTT.

J is TRBJ2-5 and V is TRBV7-3; D not resolved. CDR1 and CDR2 (germline): SGHTA, FQGTGA. The CDR3 runs to 13 residues. V shed 2 bases and J shed 4 bases, with 8 bases lying between them. The CDR3 protein is CASSLFFGETQYF. CDR3 coding DNA: TGTGCCAGCAGCTTATTTTTTGGAGAGACCCAGTACTTC.

The chain joins TRBV24-1 to TRBJ1-2; no firm D call. The V gene lost 1 base and the J gene lost 4 bases, with 3 bases spanning the gap. Per the germline V gene, CDR1 is KGHDR and CDR2 is SFDVKD. The CDR3 totals 12 residues. The CDR3 region has the DNA TGTGCCACCAGTGATTTCAGCTATGGCTACACCTTC. Protein: CATSDFSYGYTF.

V usage is TRBV4-3 and J usage is TRBJ1-1, with a tentative D call TRBD1 (5 bases). Trimming removed 4 bases at V and 3 bases at J, with 9 bases between. Per the germline V gene, CDR1 is LGHNA and CDR2 is YSLEER. This CDR3 contains 13 residues. CDR3 sequence reads: CASSPDSYTEAFF. The CDR3, as DNA: TGCGCCAGCAGCCCTGACAGTTACACTGAAGCTTTCTTT.

The rearrangement uses TRBV19 and TRBJ1-1; 9 bases line up with TRBD1. The germline V gene has CDR1 LNHDA and CDR2 SQIVND (reference sequence). V lost 5 bases and J lost 10; bases outside the gene matches: 8. This CDR3 is 13 amino acids long. This CDR3 is CASSVTGTGRAFF. The DNA of the CDR3 is TGTGCCAGTAGTGTCACCGGGACAGGGAGAGCTTTCTTT.

The chain joins TRBV3-1 (or the pseudogene TRBV3-2) to TRBJ1-5, with no clear D. Trimming left V 0 bases short and J 4 bases short, with 1 base between. Germline assignment: CDR1 LGHDT and CDR2 YNNKEL (reference sequence). CDR3 length: 12 residues. CDR3 protein: CASSQENQPQHF. CDR3 nucleotides: TGTGCCAGCAGCCAAGAGAATCAGCCCCAGCATTTT.

The chain combines TRBV2 with TRBJ1-1, with D tentatively TRBD1 (5 bases). Trimming left V 8 bases short and J 0 bases short, with 22 bases between. Germline V gene lookup returns CDR1 SNHLY and CDR2 FYNNEI. CDR3 length: 17 residues. CDR3 bases: TGTGCCAGCGGACCCCACGACTGGGGCCCCGTGAACACTGAAGCTTTCTTT. It encodes CASGPHDWGPVNTEAFF.

The rearrangement uses TRBV4-1 and TRBJ1-3, with TRBD1 matching 9 bases. In germline, CDR1 is MGHRA, CDR2 YSYEKL. With 4 bases clipped from V and 2 bases from J, the junction kept 9 bases outside the gene matches. This CDR3 has 17 amino acids. The CDR3 DNA follows: TGCGCCAGCAGCCCCAGGGGGGACAGGGATGCTGGAAACACCATATATTTT. This encodes CASSPRGDRDAGNTIYF.

The sample holds one count of this clone. The V and J genes are TRBV15 and TRBJ2-7; TRBD2 matches at 11 bases. Germline V gene data show CDR1 as LNHNV and CDR2 as YYDKDF (reference sequence). Trimming cost V 0 bases and J 6 bases; bases outside gene matches: 7. The CDR3 totals 16 residues. The CDR3, as DNA: TGTGCCACCAGCAGAGATTTAGTAGGACTAGCGGGCGAGCAGTACTTC. Translation: CATSRDLVGLAGEQYF.

This clone has a handful of counts. The chain links TRBV19 to TRBJ2-1; 8 bases are a match to TRBD2. Germline V gene sequence: CDR1 LNHDA, CDR2 SQIVND (reference sequence). V shed 6 bases, J shed 9 bases, and the junction held 13 bases outside the gene matches. The CDR3 contains 15 residues. CDR3: CASSLSGVRLSEQFF. DNA of the CDR3: TGTGCCAGTAGCCTTAGCGGGGTTCGTCTTAGTGAGCAGTTCTTC. Filled out from reference TRBV19 and TRBJ2-1, the complete variable domain reads DGGITQSPKYLFRKEGQNVTLSCEQNLNHDAMYWYRQDPGQGLRLIYYSQIVNDFQKGDIAEGYSVSREKKESFPLTVTSAQKNPTAFYLCASSLSGVRLSEQFFGPGTRLTVL.

The rearrangement joins TRBV5-1 to TRBJ1-1; unclear D gene. V shed 0 bases and J shed 0 bases, with 9 bases lying between them. The CDR3 loop spans 15 amino acids. Germline loops: CDR1 SGHRS, CDR2 YFSETQ. The CDR3 spells CASSLEGGLNTEAFF. CDR3 nucleotide sequence: TGCGCCAGCAGCTTGGAGGGAGGTTTGAACACTGAAGCTTTCTTT.

This clone has a single count. V gene TRBV6-5 combines with J gene TRBJ2-7, with D maybe TRBD2 (5 bases). CDR3 length: 15 residues. Trimming took off 6 bases at V and 0 bases at J, with 15 bases between the two ends. Germline V gene lookup returns CDR1 MNHEY and CDR2 SVGAGI. The DNA of the CDR3 is TGTGCCAGCAGGAGGGAATCTATGAGCTCCTACGAGCAGTACTTC. It specifies CASRRESMSSYEQYF.

This chain uses TRBV7-7 with TRBJ2-5; 9 bases match TRBD1. Trimming removed 4 bases from V and 5 bases from J; junction bases left unmatched: 2. The CDR3 totals 13 residues. Germline CDR1 and CDR2: SSHAT and FNYEAQ (reference sequence). In nucleotides, the CDR3 is TGTGCCAGCAGCTCCGACAGGGGGGAGACCCAGTACTTC. It is translated as CASSSDRGETQYF.

This clone appeared a few times. This chain connects TRBV2 to TRBJ2-3, with 7 bases that match TRBD2. This CDR3 region has 16 residues. V dropped 7 bases and J dropped 5; count of bases not matched to a gene: 15. Per germline, CDR1 SNHLY and CDR2 FYNNEI. Here the CDR3 DNA reads TGTGCCAGCAAGGAGGGACTGGCGGGGGAGGTAGATACGCAGTATTTT. Its translation: CASKEGLAGEVDTQYF. The variable domain in full, completed from reference TRBV2 and TRBJ2-3, reads EPEVTQTPSHQVTQMGQEVILRCVPISNHLYFYWYRQILGQKVEFLVSFYNNEISEKSEIFDDQFSVERPDGSNFTLKIRSTKLEDSAMYFCASKEGLAGEVDTQYFGPGTRLTVL.

The J gene is TRBJ1-2, the V gene TRBV24-1, with D tentatively TRBD1 (5 bases). The CDR3 sequence is 16 residues long. Per the germline V gene, CDR1 is KGHDR and CDR2 is SFDVKD. Trimming removed 3 bases from V and 0 bases from J, with 13 bases in between. The CDR3 region is CATSDDTGTTNYGYTF. The DNA for the CDR3 is TGTGCCACCAGTGATGATACCGGGACCACTAACTATGGCTACACCTTC.

Only a few counts were recorded for this clone. CDR3 DNA: TGCGCCAGCAGCTTGGACGGGACAGTGAACACCGGGGAGCTGTTTTTT. This encodes CASSLDGTVNTGELFF. This chain connects TRBV5-1 to TRBJ2-2, with 7 bases identical to TRBD1. Unmatched junction bases numbered 3, after V lost 0 bases and J lost 1 base. This CDR3 contains 16 residues. Germline CDR1 is SGHRS and CDR2 is YFSETQ.

The chain recombines TRBV24-1 with TRBJ1-5; D may be TRBD1 (5 bases). Germline CDR1 KGHDR, CDR2 SFDVKD. The V gene lost 9 bases and the J gene lost 3 bases, with 14 bases spanning the gap. The CDR3 covers 14 residues. In nucleotides, the CDR3 is TGTGCCACCTCGGGACTACCCTACAATCAGCCCCAGCATTTT. It encodes CATSGLPYNQPQHF.

The V and J genes are TRBV5-8 and TRBJ2-1; D is perhaps TRBD1 (6 bases). The length of the CDR3 is 15 residues. V dropped 3 bases and J dropped 0 bases, with 10 bases sitting between them. The germline CDR1 and CDR2 sequences are SGHTS and YDEGEE. In nucleotides, the CDR3 is TGTGCCAGCAGCTGGGACATCAGCTCCTACAATGAGCAGTTCTTC. Translating it yields CASSWDISSYNEQFF.

The chain has TRBV5-1 and TRBJ1-6; 8 bases agree with TRBD1. The CDR3 runs to 14 residues. The junction had 2 bases not matched to a gene; V was cut back by 3 bases and J by 6 bases. The germline CDR1 and CDR2 sequences are SGHRS and YFSETQ. The CDR3 nucleotides are TGCGCCAGCAGCTGGACAGGGCCTAATTCACCCCTCCACTTT. Protein sequence: CASSWTGPNSPLHF.

This chain connects TRBV12-3 or TRBV12-4 to TRBJ2-1, with unresolved D. CDR3 length equals 11 residues. V dropped 3 bases and J dropped 7 bases, with 4 bases sitting between them. Written as DNA, the CDR3 is TGTGCCAGCAGTTTTGAGAATGAGCAGTTCTTC. Protein sequence: CASSFENEQFF.